The text below deals with one TCR beta chain. The source of the sample is a study of OX40 agonist ivuxolimab in advanced cancers. The CDR3 length is 15 residues. Germline assignment: CDR1 MNHNS and CDR2 SASEGT. Trimming shortened V by 8 bases and J by 1 base, and 15 bases separated the two germline ends. Clones were read by immunoSEQ multiplex PCR, and TCRdb kept only the in-frame ones, dropping some. The sample lists around 14,000 clones, just over 70% seen once, with 35% to 45% in the top ten. Autoimmune disease history or systemic immunosuppression meant exclusion. This receptor was identified in an adult with an advanced solid tumor such as melanoma, head and neck, liver or kidney cancer. The specimen was CD4+ or CD8+ T cells sorted from blood, collected in a trial of the OX40 agonist ivuxolimab. The chain combines TRBV6-1 with TRBJ2-1; tentatively, D is TRBD1 (9 bases). CDR3 coding DNA: TGTGCCAGCCGGGAGGGACAGGGATCCTACAATGAGCAGTTCTTC. Its translation is CASREGQGSYNEQFF.